The clone carrying this T cell receptor beta chain was detected only once. As yet, its antigen is unknown. V lost 10 bases, J lost 0 bases, and 9 bases stayed unmatched. The CDR3 loop spans 15 amino acids. Germline V gene data show CDR1 as LNHDA and CDR2 as SQIVND (reference sequence). The data were obtained in a study of cytomegalovirus exposure and HLA in healthy donors. Study conclusions and caveats: The study listed around 150 cytomegalovirus-associated TCR beta chains.

The PCR was carried out with 60 Vbeta primers and 13 Jbeta primers. This table comes from immunoSEQ multiplex PCR, and its TCRdb copy is limited to in-frame clones, with some not included. The table records under 200,000 clones, more than 65% of them present only once. The rearrangement links TRBV19 to TRBJ1-5; 7 bases are a match to TRBD1. This sequence originates from a woman aged 25 to 39 in good health and CMV-seronegative. Sequences were obtained from PBMCs. For the CDR3, the DNA is TGTGCCACCCGGGACAGCCTCTATAGCAATCAGCCCCAGCATTTT. Translated: CATRDSLYSNQPQHF.